The source of this TCR beta chain is a study of cytomegalovirus exposure and HLA in healthy donors (dated by TCRdb to about 2017). About the investigation overall: According to an earlier analysis of around 600 of the donors, about 170 million T cells yielded approximately 120 million unique TCR beta sequences and approximately 280 Gb of sequence data. About 300 gigabases of sequencing data and 70 million to 85 million unique TCR sequences were included in an early release covering about 620 HLA-typed donors. Of the roughly 390 genotyped donors, more than 75% were placed in the genetic ancestry cluster associated with self-reported Caucasian donors. The study aimed to test whether signatures of past pathogen exposure could be identified by cataloging public T cell receptors. The study used immunosequencing to profile the T cell repertoires of 666 subjects and linked those repertoires to cytomegalovirus serostatus. Besides the first cohort of around 700 subjects, a separate validation cohort made up of over a hundred different subjects was used. To predict cytomegalovirus infection status, the study brought together high-throughput TCR immunosequencing, statistical association of individual TCRs with disease status, and machine learning. In a later analysis, previously published TCR beta repertoires from several hundred donors were re-analyzed and high-resolution HLA genotyping was added so that TCR occurrence patterns could be studied. Rather than drawing on any new phenotypic data, the later analysis identified candidate immune exposures from TCR beta sequences and the way those sequences occurred across donors. An earlier analysis of roughly 580 of the donors used high-throughput TCR beta sequencing to judge whether each TCR beta V gene segment behaved as functional or pseudogenic. Donor age, sex, ethnicity and CMV serostatus were collected together with the repertoire data. A later genetic analysis used genome-wide SNP genotypes for about 60% of the roughly 670 donors, treating that subset as a discovery cohort. Every repertoire in the discovery cohort had been generated on one and the same sequencing platform. HLA typing covered class I and class II loci at four-digit resolution. The number of typed donors differed by locus: about 620-640 for A, B, C, DRB1 and DQB1; about 520 for DQA1; approximately 600 for DPA1; and about 470 for DPB1. Four or five DR-DQ haplotypes were handled as single units for association and clustering because linkage in the cohort was strong. Among around 400 genotyped donors of the cohort, an average of about 240,000 unique TCR beta nucleotide sequences were sequenced per donor, roughly a sixth of them non-productive. Broader findings and caveats from the paper: Three of the identified cytomegalovirus-associated TCR beta chains were confirmed in vitro to be specific for cytomegalovirus antigens. Roughly uniform sequencing depth across donors was assumed in presence/absence analyses, although this assumption may not hold. A further reported finding was that TCR beta sequences accurately predicted the HLA-A and HLA-B alleles for most subjects in the first cohort. In a later analysis, 16,951 TCR beta sequences were associated with specific HLA alleles at a false discovery rate of 0.05. Most TCR sequences were observed very rarely across donors, whereas some public TCRs were present in many individuals. In an earlier analysis of roughly 560 of the donors, most TCR beta V segments were observed in productive rearrangements about 90% or about 30% of the time, broadly matching IMGT annotations. A total of 164 TCR beta chains were listed by the study as associated with cytomegalovirus. Some IMGT-functional V segments, including TRBV6-2 and TRBV6-3, could not be told apart with the 87-base-pair reads, so those segments were excluded. A cluster of highly shared sequence variants was judged likely to represent a technical artifact of the sequencing pipeline. It was suggested by the authors that the approach could potentially be generalized to other disease states and immunological phenotypes. Linkage disequilibrium might explain the correlated functional status among segregating V segments, but an unknown experimental factor could not be ruled out. A later analysis found that TCR association rates varied across HLA loci, with DRB1 alleles showing the most associated TCRs and HLA-C alleles the fewest. This cohort had only TCR beta chains sequenced, and the lack of alpha or paired-chain data limited which features could be detected. The classifier was reported to diagnose cytomegalovirus status with high specificity and sensitivity in both the original and validation cohorts. Assigning TCR associations to individual alleles was difficult when HLA alleles, especially DR and DQ, strongly co-occurred. Because some donors lacked HLA typing at each locus, the association tests relied only on the typed subset. Most CMV-associated TCR beta chains appeared to be HLA-restricted in a later analysis, and the HLA associations seemed to be driven largely by CMV exposure. The only immune exposure information available for the cohort was CMV serostatus. According to a later genetic analysis, donors in an Asian-associated ancestry cluster had fewer N-insertions in productive TCRs than the approximately 670-donor mean. Because counts were too low, about 18 rarely observed V segments, including chromosome 9 orphons, were left out of the earlier analysis of about 620 of the donors. In a later analysis, HLA-associated TCR beta chains were found to be more clonally expanded and to have lower generation probabilities than equally common non-associated chains. Several of the top co-occurrence clusters appeared to be linked to parvovirus B19, influenza, CMV and Epstein-Barr virus, according to a later analysis. A later genetic analysis associated a missense DCLRE1C variant with V-gene and J-gene trimming of TCR beta chains, and an independent cohort replicated the association.

To note about this clone: This clone's antigen is unknown.

Relative to germline, V is missing 4 bases and J is missing 3 bases, with 6 bases of the junction outside any gene match. Reading the germline V gene gives CDR1 ENHRY and CDR2 SYGVKD. The CDR3 spans 15 residues, from the cysteine through the phenylalanine. Only CDR3 DNA is held: 45 bases, read in frame from base 1. The library was obtained by the immunoSEQ multiplex PCR assay. The multiplex PCR relied on a mix of 60 forward primers for TCR Vbeta segments and 13 reverse primers for TCR Jbeta segments. The CDR3 region of rearranged TCR beta genes was amplified from genomic DNA by a multiplex PCR assay. Amplified TCR beta libraries were sequenced as 87-base-pair reads on the Illumina HiSeq System. On the authors' methods: A later analysis counted approximately 76 million unique TCR beta chains across the 640 or so repertoires, and roughly 9.9 million of these chains were shared by at least two donors. Raw reads were error-corrected and collapsed into unique sequences with a nearest-neighbor algorithm that merged closely related sequences to remove PCR and sequencing errors. To assign V, D and J gene segments, CDR3 sequences were aligned to IMGT reference sequences. For a sequence to be retained, at least a six-nucleotide match to both a V gene segment and a J gene segment was required. Rearrangements were called productive when the CDR3 lacked stop codons and stayed in frame with V and J; all others were non-productive. CDR3 was defined according to IMGT convention as the region running from the second conserved V-encoded cysteine to the conserved J-encoded phenylalanine. In an earlier analysis of 550 to 650 of the donors, sequences lacking an unambiguous match to a single V gene segment were excluded. An earlier analysis of several hundred of the donors called V segments functional above 56.7% productive rearrangements and segregating when the between-donor standard deviation exceeded 5%. A statistical classification framework was developed to diagnose cytomegalovirus status using the catalog of TCR beta chain sequences. A later analysis assigned V and J genes by comparing TCR nucleotide sequences with IMGT/GENE-DB human TR gene sequences. The TCRdist pipeline was used in a later analysis to assign CDR3 sequences and most-parsimonious VDJ recombination scenarios. A later analysis defined each TCR beta chain by its CDR3 amino acid sequence plus V-gene family, and excluded reads lacking a unique V-gene family. As a way to deal with suspected cross-contamination and a sequencing artifact, a later analysis dropped 450 to 600 nucleotide sequences that were highly shared and had low generation probability. In a later analysis, a clonal expansion index was calculated for each public chain from normalized within-repertoire ranks of inferred template counts. A later analysis computed generation probabilities with a VDJ recombination model fitted to out-of-frame rearrangements, and checked the results against IGoR. In a later analysis, TCR-TCR, TCR-HLA and TCR-CMV co-occurrence was scored with hypergeometric tests, and a repertoire-size bias correction was applied to TCR pairs. To estimate false discovery rates, a later analysis permuted the HLA or CMV assignments 20 times. In a later analysis, co-occurring TCRs were grouped with DBSCAN, and TCRdist sequence similarity was added when clustering was performed within HLA-allele-positive subsets. Repertoires with fewer than 30,000 or more than 120,000 public chains were left out of co-occurrence clustering, as were five repertoires with anomalous nucleotide sharing. TCRdb provides this immuneACCESS table in a form limited to in-frame rearrangements. Some clones are lacking; in checked studies, under half of them reflect an unresolved V gene, and why the rest are absent is not known. From that table come the V and J calls and clone size; the DNA was used to work out D and trimming. The sample table includes some 110,000 clones. Of the sample, about 2% falls within the top ten clones.

The cohort was made up of approximately 700 healthy bone marrow donors. At the time of sampling, all cohort members were nominally healthy, though unrecorded immune exposures were likely present. The donor tested CMV seronegative and was one of the 352 seronegative cohort members. A peripheral blood sample was collected from each donor, and TCR beta sequencing was performed on peripheral blood mononuclear cells. Genomic DNA extraction from the blood cell samples was performed with the Qiagen DNeasy Blood Extraction Kit. The sample consisted of PBMCs. The origin of this receptor is a man between 35 and 55 years old in good health and CMV-seronegative. The chain was built from TRBV10-3 and TRBJ1-5; TRBD1 matches 7 bases in the middle. CDR3 protein: CAISGKGGNNQPQHF. In nucleotides, the sequence is TGTGCCATCAGTGGGAAAGGGGGCAACAATCAGCCCCAGCATTTT.